The next 6 T cell receptor beta chains were all read from a single sample in a study of T cells in Graves' hyperthyroidism and ophthalmopathy. RNA transcripts served as the template for amplifying TCR beta CDR3 regions. TCR CDR3 underwent first-round RT-PCR with the HTBI primer set. TCRdb redid the calling of the multiplex PCR reads with MiXCR, one entry per CDR3 protein. This table has roughly 530,000 distinct CDR3 sequences, roughly a sixth appearing once. The sample was blood. The origin of the receptors is a woman under 30 with Graves' ophthalmopathy.

The J gene is TRBJ2-2, the V gene TRBV3-1, with 11 bases identical to TRBD2. CDR3 length equals 17 residues. Germline V gene data show CDR1 as LGHDT and CDR2 as YNNKEL (reference sequence). The J segment lost 3 bases and the V segment lost 4 bases, leaving 7 bases of the junction unmatched. The CDR3: CASSPELAGVHTGELFF. CDR3 DNA sequence: TGTGCCAGCAGCCCCGAACTAGCGGGGGTCCACACCGGGGAGCTGTTTTTT.

In regard to this clonotype: A read error may be the cause here, since a much bigger clone is one base away. The V gene is TRBV6-2 or TRBV6-3, the J gene TRBJ1-2; no firm D call. Per the germline V gene, CDR1 is MNHEY and CDR2 is SVGEGT. CDR3 length: 13 amino acids. The CDR3 region is CASSYEDNYGHTF. For the CDR3, the DNA is TGTGCCAGCAGTTACGAAGATAACTATGGCCACACCTTC.

In its sample, this clonotype was seen a few times. The gene calls are TRBV28 and TRBJ2-5; 8 nucleotides line up with TRBD2. The CDR3 has 15 amino acids. Trimming removed 3 bases from V and 4 bases from J; junction bases left unmatched: 7. Germline loops: CDR1 MDHEN, CDR2 SYDVKM. CDR3 protein: CASSLAGTRGETQYF. Here the CDR3 DNA reads TGTGCCAGCAGTTTGGCCGGGACTAGAGGAGAGACCCAGTACTTC.

This clonotype was recorded at least ten times. This rearrangement joins TRBV27 to TRBJ1-2; 9 bases fit TRBD1. Trimming cost V 5 bases and J 5 bases; bases outside gene matches: 9. From germline, CDR1 is MNHEY and CDR2 SMNVEV (reference sequence). The length of the CDR3 is 15 residues. The CDR3, as DNA: TGTGCCAGCAGTCCGATCGAAGGGACAGGGTATGGCTACACCTTC. Encoded protein: CASSPIEGTGYGYTF.

This clonotype was found many times. This chain's CDR3 is CASSNRQDEQYF. CDR3 bases: TGTGCCAGCAGCAACCGACAGGACGAGCAGTACTTC. The chain couples TRBV7-9 to TRBJ2-7, with a tentative D call TRBD1 (6 bases). CDR1 and CDR2 (germline): SEHNR, FQNEAQ (reference sequence). V was cut by 5 bases and J by 5 bases, with 10 bases left in between. The CDR3 has 12 residues.

The rearrangement uses TRBV3-1 and TRBJ2-5, with D perhaps matching TRBD1 or TRBD2 (5 bases each). Germline-derived CDR1 and CDR2 are LGHDT and YNNKEL (reference sequence). V was clipped by 4 bases and J by 1 base, with 22 bases between them. The CDR3 loop spans 18 amino acids. This CDR3 reads CASSPRTRGSRSQETQYF. The CDR3 nucleotides are TGTGCCAGCAGCCCCAGGACCCGGGGCTCCCGCTCCCAAGAGACCCAGTACTTC.